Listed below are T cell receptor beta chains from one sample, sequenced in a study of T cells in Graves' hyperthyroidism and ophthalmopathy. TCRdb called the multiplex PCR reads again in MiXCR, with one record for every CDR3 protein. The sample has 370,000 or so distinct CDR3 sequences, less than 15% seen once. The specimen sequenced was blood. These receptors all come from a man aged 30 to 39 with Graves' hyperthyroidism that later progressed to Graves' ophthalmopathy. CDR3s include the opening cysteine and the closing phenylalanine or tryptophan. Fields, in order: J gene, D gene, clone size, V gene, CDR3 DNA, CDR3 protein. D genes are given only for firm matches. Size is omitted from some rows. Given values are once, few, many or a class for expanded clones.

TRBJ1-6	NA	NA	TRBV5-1	TGCGCCAGCAGCTTGGGTCTACCGGCCTATAATTCACCCCTCCACTTT	CASSLGLPAYNSPLHF
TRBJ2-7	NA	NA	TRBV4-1	TGCGCCAGCAGCCAACAACCGACAGGTTCCTACGAGCAGTACTTC	CASSQQPTGSYEQYF
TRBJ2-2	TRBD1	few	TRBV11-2	TGTGCCAGCAGCACCTACAGGGGGCGCGAAGACGGGGAGCTGTTTTTT	CASSTYRGREDGELFF
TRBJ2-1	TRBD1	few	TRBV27	TGTGCCAGCAGGCCCGGACAGGGCGCGTCGAATGAGCAGTTCTTC	CASRPGQGASNEQFF
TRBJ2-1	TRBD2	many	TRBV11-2	TGTGCCAGCAGCCCCCTACTAGCGGGGTCCTACAATGAGCAGTTCTTC	CASSPLLAGSYNEQFF
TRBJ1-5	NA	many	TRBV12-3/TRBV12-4	TGTGCCAGCACCCCGCAGGAGGATCAGCCCCAGCATTTT	CASTPQEDQPQHF
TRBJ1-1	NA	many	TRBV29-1	TGCAGCGTCGACAGCACTGAAGCTTTCTTT	CSVDSTEAFF
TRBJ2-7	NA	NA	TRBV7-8	TGTGCCAGCAGCTTAGGGGGCGCAGGTATCTCCTACGAGCAGTACTTC	CASSLGGAGISYEQYF
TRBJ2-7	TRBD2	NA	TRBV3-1	TGTGCCAGCAGCCAAACTAGCGGACGTACCTACGAGCAGTACTTC	CASSQTSGRTYEQYF
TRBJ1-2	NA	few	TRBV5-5	TGTGCCAGCAGCTTGGCCGAGGGGCCAGGGTGGGAGTTAGCTGGCTACACCTTC	CASSLAEGPGWELAGYTF
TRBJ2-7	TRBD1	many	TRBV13	TGTGCCAGCAGCTCAGCAGGACAGGGCGCCTACGAGCAGTACTTC	CASSSAGQGAYEQYF
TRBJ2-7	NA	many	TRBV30	TGTGCCTGGACCCAAATAGGGTCCTACGAGCAGTACTTC	CAWTQIGSYEQYF
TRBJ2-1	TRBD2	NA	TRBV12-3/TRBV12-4	TGTGCCAGCAGTTGGGGACTAGCGGGGGGGCCGAGTGAGCAGTTCTTC	CASSWGLAGGPSEQFF